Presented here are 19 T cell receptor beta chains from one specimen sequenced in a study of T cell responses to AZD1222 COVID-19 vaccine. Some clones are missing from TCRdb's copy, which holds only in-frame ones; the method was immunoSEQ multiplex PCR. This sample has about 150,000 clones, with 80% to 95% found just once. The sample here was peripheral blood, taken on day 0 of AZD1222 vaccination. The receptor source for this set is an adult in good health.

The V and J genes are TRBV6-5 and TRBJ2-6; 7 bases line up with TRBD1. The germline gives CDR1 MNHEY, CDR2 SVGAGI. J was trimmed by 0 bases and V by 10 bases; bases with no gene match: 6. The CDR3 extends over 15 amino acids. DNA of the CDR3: TGTGCCACCTTGCCAGGGGGCTCTGGGGCCAACGTCCTGACTTTC. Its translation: CATLPGGSGANVLTF.

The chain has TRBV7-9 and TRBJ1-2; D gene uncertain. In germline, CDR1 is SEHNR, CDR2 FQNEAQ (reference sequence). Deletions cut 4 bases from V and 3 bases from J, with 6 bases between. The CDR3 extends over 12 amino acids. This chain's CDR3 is CASSWEYYGYTF. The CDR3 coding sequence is TGTGCCAGCAGCTGGGAGTACTATGGCTACACCTTC.

The CDR3 DNA follows: TGTGCCAGCAGTGAGTTAAAAGCTTTCTTT. Its translation is CASSELKAFF. The rearrangement uses TRBV6-1 and TRBJ1-1, with D uncertain. CDR3 length: 10 residues. From germline, CDR1 is MNHNS and CDR2 SASEGT. V shed 3 bases and J shed 9 bases, with 5 bases lying between them.

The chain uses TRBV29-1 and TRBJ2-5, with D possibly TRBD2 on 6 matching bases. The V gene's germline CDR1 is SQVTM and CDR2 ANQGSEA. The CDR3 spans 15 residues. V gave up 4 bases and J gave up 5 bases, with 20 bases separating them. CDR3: CSVAPKSGGGETQYF. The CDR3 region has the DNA TGCAGCGTTGCCCCTAAGAGCGGTGGAGGGGAGACCCAGTACTTC.

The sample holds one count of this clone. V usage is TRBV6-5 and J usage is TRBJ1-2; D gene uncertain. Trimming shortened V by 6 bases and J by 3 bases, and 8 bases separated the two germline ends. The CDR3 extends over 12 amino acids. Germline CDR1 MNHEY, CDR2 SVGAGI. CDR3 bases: TGTGCCAGCAGGGGGTTCCACTATGGCTACACCTTC. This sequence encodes CASRGFHYGYTF.

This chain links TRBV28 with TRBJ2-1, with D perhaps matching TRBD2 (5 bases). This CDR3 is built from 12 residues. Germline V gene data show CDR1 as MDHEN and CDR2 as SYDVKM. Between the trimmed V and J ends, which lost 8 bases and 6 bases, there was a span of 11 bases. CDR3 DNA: TGTGCCAGCGGAGGAGCGATCAATGAGCAGTTCTTC. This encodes CASGGAINEQFF.

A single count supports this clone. The CDR3 DNA is TGTGCCAGCAGCTTATTACAGGCCGGGGAGCTGTTTTTT. Translating it yields CASSLLQAGELFF. The rearrangement joins TRBV11-3 to TRBJ2-2; possible D gene TRBD1, 5 bases. Germline loops: CDR1 SGHNT, CDR2 YENEEA. The CDR3 consists of 13 residues. Trimming shortened V by 2 bases and J by 6 bases, and 7 bases separated the two germline ends.

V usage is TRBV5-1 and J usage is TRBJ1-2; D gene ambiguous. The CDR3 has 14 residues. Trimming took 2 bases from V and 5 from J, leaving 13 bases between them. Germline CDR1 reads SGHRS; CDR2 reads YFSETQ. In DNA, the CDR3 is TGCGCCAGCAGCTTAATCGGCACCGGGTATGGCTACACCTTC. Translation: CASSLIGTGYGYTF.

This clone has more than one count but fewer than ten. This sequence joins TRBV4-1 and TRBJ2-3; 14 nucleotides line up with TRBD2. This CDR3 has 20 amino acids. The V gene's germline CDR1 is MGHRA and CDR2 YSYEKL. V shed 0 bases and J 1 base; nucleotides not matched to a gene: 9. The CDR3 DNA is TGCGCCAGCAGCCAAGATTTGGGGACTAGCGGGAGACCTCGCACAGATACGCAGTATTTT. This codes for CASSQDLGTSGRPRTDTQYF.

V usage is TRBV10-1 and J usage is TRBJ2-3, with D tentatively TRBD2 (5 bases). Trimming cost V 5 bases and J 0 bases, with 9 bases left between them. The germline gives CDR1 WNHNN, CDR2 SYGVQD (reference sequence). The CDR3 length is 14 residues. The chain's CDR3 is CASSQAGSTDTQYF. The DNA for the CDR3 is TGCGCCAGCAGTCAGGCGGGTAGCACAGATACGCAGTATTTT.

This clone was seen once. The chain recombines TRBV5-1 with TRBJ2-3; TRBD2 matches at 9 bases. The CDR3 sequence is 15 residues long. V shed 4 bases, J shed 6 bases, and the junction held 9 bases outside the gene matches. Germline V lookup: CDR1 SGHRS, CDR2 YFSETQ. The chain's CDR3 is CASSLRGTSLDTQYF. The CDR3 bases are TGCGCCAGCAGCCTACGCGGGACTAGCTTGGATACGCAGTATTTT.

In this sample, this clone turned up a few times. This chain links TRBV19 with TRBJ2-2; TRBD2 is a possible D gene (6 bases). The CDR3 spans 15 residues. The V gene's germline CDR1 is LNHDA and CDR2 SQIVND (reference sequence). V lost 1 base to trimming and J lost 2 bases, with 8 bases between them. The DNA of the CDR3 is TGTGCCAGTAGTATAGGGAGGGTAAACACCGGGGAGCTGTTTTTT. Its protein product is CASSIGRVNTGELFF.

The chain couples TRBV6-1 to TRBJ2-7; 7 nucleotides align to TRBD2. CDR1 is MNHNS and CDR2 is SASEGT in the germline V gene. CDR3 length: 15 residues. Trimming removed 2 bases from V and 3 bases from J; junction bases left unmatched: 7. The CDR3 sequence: CASSERSGINYEQYF. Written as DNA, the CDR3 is TGTGCCAGCAGTGAACGGAGCGGGATTAACTACGAGCAGTACTTC.

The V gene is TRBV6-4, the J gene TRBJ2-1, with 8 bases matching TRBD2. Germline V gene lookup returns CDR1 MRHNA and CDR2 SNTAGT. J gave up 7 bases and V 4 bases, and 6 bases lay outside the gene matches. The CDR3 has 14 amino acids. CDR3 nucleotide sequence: TGTGCCAGCAGTGTTTCGGGAGGGGGGAATGAGCAGTTCTTC. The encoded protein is CASSVSGGGNEQFF.

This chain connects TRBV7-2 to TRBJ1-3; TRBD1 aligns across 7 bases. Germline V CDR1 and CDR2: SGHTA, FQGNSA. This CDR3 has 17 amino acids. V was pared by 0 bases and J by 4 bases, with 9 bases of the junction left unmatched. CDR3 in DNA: TGTGCCAGCAGCTTAGCCCCTCCGGGACAGTTAGGAAACACCATATATTTT. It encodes CASSLAPPGQLGNTIYF.

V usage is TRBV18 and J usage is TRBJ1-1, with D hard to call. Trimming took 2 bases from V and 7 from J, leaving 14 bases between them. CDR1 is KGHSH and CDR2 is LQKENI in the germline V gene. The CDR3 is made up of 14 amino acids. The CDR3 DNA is TGTGCCAGCTCACCAGCGGACCGATCCTATGAAGCTTTCTTT. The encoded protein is CASSPADRSYEAFF.

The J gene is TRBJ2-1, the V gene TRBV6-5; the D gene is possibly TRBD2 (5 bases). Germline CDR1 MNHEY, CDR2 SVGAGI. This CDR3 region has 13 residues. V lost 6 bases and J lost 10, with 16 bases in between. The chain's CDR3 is CASRGLGGGEQFF. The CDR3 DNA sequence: TGTGCCAGCAGAGGACTGGGCGGTGGCGAGCAGTTCTTC.

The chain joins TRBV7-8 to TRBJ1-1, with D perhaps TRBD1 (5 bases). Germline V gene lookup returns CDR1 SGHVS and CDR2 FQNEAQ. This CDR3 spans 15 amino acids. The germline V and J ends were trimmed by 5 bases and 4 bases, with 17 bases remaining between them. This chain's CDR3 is CASSPRLTGPTEAFF. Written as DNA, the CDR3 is TGTGCCAGCAGCCCAAGACTGACGGGACCCACTGAAGCTTTCTTT.

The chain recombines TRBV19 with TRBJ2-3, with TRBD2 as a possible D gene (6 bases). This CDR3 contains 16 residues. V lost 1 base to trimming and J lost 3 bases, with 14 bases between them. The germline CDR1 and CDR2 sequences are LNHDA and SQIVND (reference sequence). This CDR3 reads CASSIVTGVGTDTQYF. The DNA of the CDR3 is TGTGCCAGTAGTATAGTAACGGGAGTGGGGACAGATACGCAGTATTTT. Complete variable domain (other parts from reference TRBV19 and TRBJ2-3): DGGITQSPKYLFRKEGQNVTLSCEQNLNHDAMYWYRQDPGQGLRLIYYSQIVNDFQKGDIAEGYSVSREKKESFPLTVTSAQKNPTAFYLCASSIVTGVGTDTQYFGPGTRLTVL.